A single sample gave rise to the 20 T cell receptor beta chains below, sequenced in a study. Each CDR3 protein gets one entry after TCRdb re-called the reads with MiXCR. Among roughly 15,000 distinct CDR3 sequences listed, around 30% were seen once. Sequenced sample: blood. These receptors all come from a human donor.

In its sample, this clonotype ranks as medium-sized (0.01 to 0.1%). CDR3: CSVDWEGNEKLFF. The CDR3 DNA follows: TGCAGCGTTGATTGGGAGGGGAATGAAAAACTGTTTTTT. The rearrangement links TRBV29-1 to TRBJ1-4, with a possible D match to TRBD1 (5 bases). The V gene lost 3 bases and the J gene lost 5 bases, with 10 bases spanning the gap. The CDR3 sequence is 13 residues long. The germline V gene has CDR1 SQVTM and CDR2 ANQGSEA.

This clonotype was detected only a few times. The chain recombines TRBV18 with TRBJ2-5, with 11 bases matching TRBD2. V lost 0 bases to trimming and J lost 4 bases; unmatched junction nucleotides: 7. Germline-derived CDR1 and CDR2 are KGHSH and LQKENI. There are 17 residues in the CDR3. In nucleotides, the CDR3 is TGTGCCAGCTCACCACCTAAACTAGCGGGAGTGACAGAGACCCAGTACTTC. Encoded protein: CASSPPKLAGVTETQYF.

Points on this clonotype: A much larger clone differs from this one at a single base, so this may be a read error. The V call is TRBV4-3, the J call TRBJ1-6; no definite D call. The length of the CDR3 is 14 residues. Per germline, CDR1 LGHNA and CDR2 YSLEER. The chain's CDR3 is CAGSSRTDDSPLHF. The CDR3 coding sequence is TGCGCCGGCAGCTCCCGGACGGATGACTCACCCCTCCACTTT.

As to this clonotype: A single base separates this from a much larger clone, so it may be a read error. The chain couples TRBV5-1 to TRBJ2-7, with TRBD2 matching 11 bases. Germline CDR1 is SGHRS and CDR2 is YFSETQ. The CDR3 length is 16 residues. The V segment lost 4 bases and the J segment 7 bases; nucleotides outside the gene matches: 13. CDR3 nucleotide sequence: TGCGCCAGCAGCCTACTAGCGGGAGACGGATACAATGAGCAGTACTTC. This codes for CASSLLAGDGYNEQYF.

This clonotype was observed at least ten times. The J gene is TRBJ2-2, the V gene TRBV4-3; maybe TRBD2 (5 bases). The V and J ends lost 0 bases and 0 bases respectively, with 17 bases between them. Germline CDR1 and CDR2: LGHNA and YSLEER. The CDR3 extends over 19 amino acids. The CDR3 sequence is CASSQDMLRGHANTGELFF. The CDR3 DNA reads TGCGCCAGCAGCCAAGATATGTTGAGAGGGCACGCGAACACCGGGGAGCTGTTTTTT.

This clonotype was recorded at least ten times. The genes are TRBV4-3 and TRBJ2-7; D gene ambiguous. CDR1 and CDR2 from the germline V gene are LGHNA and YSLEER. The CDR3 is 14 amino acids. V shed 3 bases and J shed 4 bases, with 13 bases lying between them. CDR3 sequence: CASSHNQEPYEQYF. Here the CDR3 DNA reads TGCGCCAGCAGCCATAACCAGGAGCCTTACGAGCAGTACTTC.

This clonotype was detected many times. CDR3 amino acids: CASSQAPRREDYNEQFF. CDR3 nucleotide sequence: TGTGCCAGCAGCCAGGCCCCGCGGCGGGAGGATTACAATGAGCAGTTCTTC. V is TRBV14 and J is TRBJ2-1, with 8 bases matching TRBD2. This CDR3 comprises 17 residues. Trimming took 3 bases from V and 4 from J; bases not matched to a gene: 11. CDR1 and CDR2 (germline): SGHDN, FVKESK.

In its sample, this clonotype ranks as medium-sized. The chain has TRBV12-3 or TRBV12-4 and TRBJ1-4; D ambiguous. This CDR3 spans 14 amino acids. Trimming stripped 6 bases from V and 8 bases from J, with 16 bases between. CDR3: CASSPRGVVEKLFF. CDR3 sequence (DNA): TGTGCCAGCAGCCCCCGCGGTGTGGTCGAAAAACTGTTTTTT.

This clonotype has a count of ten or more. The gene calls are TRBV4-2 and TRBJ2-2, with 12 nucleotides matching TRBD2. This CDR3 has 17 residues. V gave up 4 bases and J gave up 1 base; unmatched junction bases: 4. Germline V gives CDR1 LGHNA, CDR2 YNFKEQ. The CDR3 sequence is CASSLGTSGLNTGELFF. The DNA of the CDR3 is TGTGCCAGCAGCCTCGGGACTAGCGGGCTGAACACCGGGGAGCTGTTTTTT.

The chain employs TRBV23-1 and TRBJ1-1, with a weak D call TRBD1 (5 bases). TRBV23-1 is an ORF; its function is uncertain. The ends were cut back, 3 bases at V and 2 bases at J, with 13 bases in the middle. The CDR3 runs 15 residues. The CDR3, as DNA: TGCGCCAGCAGTCACCCTTGGGACCGCAACACTGAAGCTTTCTTT. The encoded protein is CASSHPWDRNTEAFF.

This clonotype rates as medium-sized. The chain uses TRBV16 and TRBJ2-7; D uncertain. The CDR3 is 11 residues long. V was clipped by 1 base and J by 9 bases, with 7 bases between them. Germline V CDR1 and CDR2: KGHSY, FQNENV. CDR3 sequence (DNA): TGTGCCAGCAGCCAATTGGGTTGGCAGTACTTC. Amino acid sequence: CASSQLGWQYF.

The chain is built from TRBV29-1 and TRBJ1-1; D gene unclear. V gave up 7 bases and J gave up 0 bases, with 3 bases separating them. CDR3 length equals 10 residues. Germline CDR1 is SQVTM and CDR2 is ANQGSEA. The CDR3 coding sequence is TGCAGCGCCTTGAACACTGAAGCTTTCTTT. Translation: CSALNTEAFF.

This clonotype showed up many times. The CDR3 coding sequence is TGCGCCAGCAGCCAAGATGGGGGGCTAGGAGGAAACACCATATATTTT. This encodes CASSQDGGLGGNTIYF. V gene TRBV4-3 combines with J gene TRBJ1-3; TRBD1 might be the D (6 bases). V was shortened by 0 bases and J by 4 bases, with 13 bases between the two germline ends. Germline V CDR1 and CDR2: LGHNA, YSLEER. The CDR3 totals 16 residues.

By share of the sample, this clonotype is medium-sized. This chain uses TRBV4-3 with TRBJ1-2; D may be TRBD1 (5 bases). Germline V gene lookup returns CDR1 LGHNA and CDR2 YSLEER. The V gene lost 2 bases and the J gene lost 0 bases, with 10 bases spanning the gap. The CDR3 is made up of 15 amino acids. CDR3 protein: CASSQSDRTNYGYTF. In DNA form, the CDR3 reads TGCGCCAGCAGCCAAAGTGACAGAACTAACTATGGCTACACCTTC.

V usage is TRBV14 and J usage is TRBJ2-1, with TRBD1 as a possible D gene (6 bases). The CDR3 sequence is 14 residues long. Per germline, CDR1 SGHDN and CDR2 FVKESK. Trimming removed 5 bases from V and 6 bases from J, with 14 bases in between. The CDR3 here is CASSESQGTNEQFF. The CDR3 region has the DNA TGTGCCAGCAGCGAAAGCCAGGGGACCAATGAGCAGTTCTTC. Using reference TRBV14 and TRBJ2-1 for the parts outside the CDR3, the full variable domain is EAGVTQFPSHSVIEKGQTVTLRCDPISGHDNLYWYRRVMGKEIKFLLHFVKESKQDESGMPNNRFLAERTGGTYSTLKVQPAELEDSGVYFCASSESQGTNEQFFGPGTRLTVL.

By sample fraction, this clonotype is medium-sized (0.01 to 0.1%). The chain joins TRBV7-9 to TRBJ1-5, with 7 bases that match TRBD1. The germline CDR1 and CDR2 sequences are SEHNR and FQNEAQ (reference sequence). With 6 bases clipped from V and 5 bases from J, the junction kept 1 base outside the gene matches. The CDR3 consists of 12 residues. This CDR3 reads CASRQGDQPQHF. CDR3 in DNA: TGTGCCAGCAGGCAGGGGGATCAGCCCCAGCATTTT.

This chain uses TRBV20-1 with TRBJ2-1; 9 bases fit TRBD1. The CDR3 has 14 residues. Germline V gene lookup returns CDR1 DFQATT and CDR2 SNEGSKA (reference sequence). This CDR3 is CSLRGTGLGSEQFF. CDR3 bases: TGCAGCTTAAGAGGGACAGGGTTAGGAAGTGAGCAGTTCTTC.

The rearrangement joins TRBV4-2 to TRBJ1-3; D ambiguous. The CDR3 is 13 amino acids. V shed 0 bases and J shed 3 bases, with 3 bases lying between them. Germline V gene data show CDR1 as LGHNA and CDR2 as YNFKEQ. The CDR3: CASSQEFGNTIYF. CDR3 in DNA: TGTGCCAGCAGCCAAGAATTTGGAAACACCATATATTTT.

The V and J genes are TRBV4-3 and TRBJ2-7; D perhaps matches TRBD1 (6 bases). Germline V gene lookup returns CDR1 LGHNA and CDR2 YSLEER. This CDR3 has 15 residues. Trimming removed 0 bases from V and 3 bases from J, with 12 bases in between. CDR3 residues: CASSQDFRTDYEQYF. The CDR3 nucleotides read TGCGCCAGCAGCCAAGATTTTCGGACAGACTACGAGCAGTACTTC.

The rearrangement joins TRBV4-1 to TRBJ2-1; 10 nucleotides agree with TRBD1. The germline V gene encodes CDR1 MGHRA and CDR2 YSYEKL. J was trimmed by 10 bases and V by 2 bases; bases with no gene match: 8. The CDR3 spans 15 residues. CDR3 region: CASSQTGTGEYEQFF. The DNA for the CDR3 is TGCGCCAGCAGCCAAACCGGGACAGGGGAGTACGAGCAGTTCTTC.